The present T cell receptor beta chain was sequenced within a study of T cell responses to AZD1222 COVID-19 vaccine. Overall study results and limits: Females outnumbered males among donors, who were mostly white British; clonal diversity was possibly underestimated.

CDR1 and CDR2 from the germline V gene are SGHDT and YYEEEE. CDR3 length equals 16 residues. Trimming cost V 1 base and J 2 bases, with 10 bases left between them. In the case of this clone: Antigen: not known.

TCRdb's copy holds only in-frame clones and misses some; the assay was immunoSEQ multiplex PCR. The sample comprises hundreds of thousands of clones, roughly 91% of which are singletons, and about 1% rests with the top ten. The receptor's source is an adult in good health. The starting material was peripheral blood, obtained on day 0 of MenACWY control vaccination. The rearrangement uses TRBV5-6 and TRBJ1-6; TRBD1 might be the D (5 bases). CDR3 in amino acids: CASSLTQGTYNSPLHF. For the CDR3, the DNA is TGTGCCAGCAGCTTGACCCAGGGCACCTATAATTCACCCCTCCACTTT.